This T cell receptor beta chain was observed in a study of shared clonotypes between healthy human individuals (dated by TCRdb to 2018 to 2021). In terms of the full investigation: A few men and two women, aged 18 to 49 years, made up the cohort. For each donor, CD4 naive and CD4 memory were each run on three plates, CD8 naive on two plates, and CD8 memory on one plate. Blood TCR repertoires of about 5 healthy adults were deeply sequenced to estimate repertoire size and the extent of clonotype sharing between individuals. To increase sequencing depth and limit assay-specific biases, TCR repertoire library preparation and sequencing were carried out by different laboratories using diverse techniques. Each donor's leukapheresis produced roughly between roughly 0.94 and 9.5 billion PBMCs. Results the study describes overall, beyond this receptor: Approximately 5% of naive CD4, 3.5% of naive CD8, about 2.1% of memory CD4, and 0.4% of memory CD8 clonotypes were shared across a few donors. Sampling was restricted to blood, and TCR repertoires in tissue are likely to differ from TCR repertoires in blood. Based on pairwise subsampling, the degree of clonotype sharing among donors was expected to be affected by sequencing depth. Naive subsets generally had larger estimated clonotype richness than memory subsets. Compared with non-shared clonotypes, the clonotypes found in all four sorted-subset donors had higher generation probabilities. Even with the large sequencing depth, rarefaction of the sorted-subset datasets indicated that sequencing was incomplete. Because the study included a small number of donors, the genetic and exposure-history diversity represented was limited.

Healthy HIV-negative adults with no recently reported acute infections or vaccinations were included as donors. All donors were Caucasian adults living in Nashville, Tennessee, USA. CD4+ T cells were enriched by magnetic negative selection, after which naive cells were positively selected on CD45RA and the negative fraction was taken as the memory subset. After blood collection by leukapheresis, PBMCs were isolated using Ficoll-Histopaque density gradient centrifugation and then cryopreserved in the vapor phase of liquid nitrogen. Analytical flow cytometry was used to check the purity and quantity of each magnetically sorted T cell population. Genomic DNA was isolated from each sorted fraction and quantified by UV absorbance on a Nanodrop 2000c. TCR CDR3 regions were amplified from genomic DNA by multiplex PCR using the deep immunoSEQ assay. Extracted genomic DNA from each cell subset was distributed evenly across all wells of several immunoSEQ 96-well plates, and each plate was treated as a replicate. For sorted subsets, each replicate PCR was loaded with around 200 ng genomic DNA, equivalent to 25,000 to 30,000 T cell genomes. Purified libraries were measured with a Qubit 3.0 fluorometer, size-checked on a Bioanalyzer 2100, and measured again with the KAPA Library Quantification kit. Every immunoSEQ 96-well plate was sequenced on a separate single-read 150-cycle Illumina NextSeq 550 flow cell. The published analysis was carried out like this. Because the immunoSEQ output held only junctional sequences and lacked quality scores, the filtering could not match the filtering applied to full-length reads. To assign V/J genes and CDR3, sequences were annotated using PyIR, a Python wrapper for IgBLAST v1.9, with IMGT germline references. Any read was removed if the V/J assignment was weak (E-value above 1e-6), the CDR3 was missing, or the read contained stop codons, out-of-frame junctions, or ambiguous translated residues. V3J clonotypes were defined as sequences sharing the same inferred V gene, J gene, and CDR3 amino acid sequence. Percentage overlap between repertoires was computed as shared unique clonotypes divided by the size of the smaller repertoire. RTK rarefaction, the Chao1 estimator, and Recon v2.1 estimates of unobserved clonotypes were used to assess repertoire richness. OLGA was used to compute generation probabilities for all TCRbeta clonotypes that the gDNA method yielded from a few donors. In TCRdb, the immuneACCESS table is reduced to in-frame sequences with V and J assigned. These tables do not hold every clone; where another copy was compared, an unresolved V gene accounts for under half, and the others remain unexplained. V and J calls and clone size come straight from that table; D and trimming were deduced from the DNA. Within this sample are 2 million to 3 million clones, with 93% of them counted one time only. The ten top clones hold 0.36% of the sample.

CDR1 and CDR2 are drawn from the germline V gene: LGHNA, YSLEER. V is pared back by 0 bases and J by 1 base, with 7 bases lying between the germline termini. The CDR3 goes from the cysteine to the phenylalanine over 14 residues. The CDR3 DNA has 42 bases and is translated from base 1. Points on this clone: Its antigen is currently not known. Base quality data are lacking; no much larger clone is found one base away.

This receptor was obtained from a man aged 18 to 35 in good health. Some clones in this sample may be carry-over from other donors' samples. Sequencing was performed on naive CD4+ T cells from PBMCs. This sample's cell subset or site label indicates: CD45RA+ positively selected. The rearranged segments are TRBV4-3 and TRBJ2-7; a confident D gene designation cannot be given. The CDR3 region has the sequence CASSQDVQSYEQYF. In nucleotides, the sequence is TGCGCCAGCAGCCAAGATGTACAGTCCTACGAGCAGTACTTC.